The sequence of this TCR beta chain was determined in a study of T-cell memory formation after mild COVID-19. TCRdb redid the calling of the 5' RACE reads with MiXCR, one entry per CDR3 protein. The table has around 340,000 distinct CDR3 sequences, roughly 15% seen once. The CDR3 is 14 residues long. The germline CDR1 and CDR2 sequences are DFQATT and SNEGSKA (reference sequence). V lost 5 bases to trimming and J lost 5 bases; unmatched junction nucleotides: 10. This clonotype was seen only a few times. V usage is TRBV20-1 and J usage is TRBJ2-3, with 7 bases lining up with TRBD2. The sample taken for sequencing was PBMCs or a T cell subset sorted from them (not recorded which). The TCR sequence derives from a man younger than 35 who had mild COVID-19 (a few samples of this study predate the infection). Cell type and time point are not known. Here the CDR3 DNA reads TGCAGTGCTCCTGCAGGGTGGGGGGGAGATACGCAGTATTTT. Residues: CSAPAGWGGDTQYF.